This TCR beta chain was sequenced during a study of CD8+ T cells in alopecia areata listed by TCRdb under 2018. Background for the entire study: Treated patients were enrolled in an open-label pilot trial of oral tofacitinib at 5 to 10 mg twice daily for moderate-to-severe alopecia areata. Patients received tofacitinib for 6 to 18 months and were then followed off drug for 6 months to check for delayed response and recurrence. To study T cell clonal expansion in alopecia areata, the researchers applied high-throughput TCRbeta sequencing to both the C3H/HeJ mouse model and human patients. Scalp tissue and sorted CD4+ and CD8+ peripheral blood T cells from patchy and totalis/universalis alopecia areata patients and from healthy controls were covered by human TCRbeta sequencing. Biopsies were taken from tofacitinib-treated patients at baseline and again at 4 and 24 weeks into treatment, and several of those patients also had a later scalp biopsy. Scalp clonality was compared across normal scalp (n=4), patchy alopecia areata scalp (n=8), and alopecia totalis/universalis scalp (n=8). The RNA source kit depended on sample type: the PAXgene miRNA kit for fixed scalp, the miRNeasy kit for PBMCs, and the RNeasy kit for mouse skin. immunoSEQ multiplex PCR using 35 Vbeta forward primers and 13 Jbeta reverse primers was used to amplify TCRbeta CDR3 regions. Results the study describes overall, beyond this receptor: Resident alphabeta T cells in normal human skin are also sequenced, complicating scalp TCR repertoire analysis, unlike mouse skin dominated by gammadelta T cells. Compared with mice, TCR sequences shared between patients were less clear, possibly partly because of HLA diversity across the patient population. Compared with normal scalp, lesional scalp, particularly in alopecia totalis/universalis, had higher clonality and more expanded CD8+ clones, which suggests antigenic drive.

As encoded in the germline V gene, CDR1 is SGHVS while CDR2 is FQNEAQ. The CDR3 holds 17 amino acids from the cysteine to the phenylalanine. About this clone itself: It lacks a known antigen. No DNA is shown, since the ends of the CDR3 on it are uncertain; the CDR3 is the one TCRdb lists.

The library came from the immunoSEQ multiplex PCR assay. For TCR sequencing, RNA was extracted from every sample and reverse transcribed into cDNA to serve as template. First-strand cDNA was synthesized using SuperScript III with a 2:1 mix of oligo-dT and random hexamers. A synthetic immune receptor repertoire was used to measure amplification bias, and any remaining bias was corrected computationally. Processing in the source paper ran as follows. After raw reads were preprocessed to remove errors, the CDR3 was defined following IMGT conventions as running from the conserved cysteine to phenylalanine. Clonality was computed as 1 minus the Shannon entropy, with the entropy normalized by log2 of the number of productive unique TCRs. Whether each scalp clone was CD4 or CD8 was inferred by checking scalp TCRbeta sequences against the CD4 and CD8 repertoires from sorted blood. TCRdb took this table from immuneACCESS and kept in-frame rearrangements with V and J called. Such tables lack part of the clones; where checked against another copy, unresolved V genes explain under half of the gap, and the rest is unexplained. V and J calls and clone size are those listed in that table; D and trimming were worked out from the DNA. This sample lists around 140,000 clones; 40% to 55% were detected once. The ten largest clones take up 0.8% to 1% of the sample.

The time point label, read with the paper, signifies: baseline before oral tofacitinib. From alopecia areata patients, peripheral blood was collected along with lesional scalp punch biopsies. After PBMCs were isolated by density centrifugation and stained for CD3, CD4 and CD8, a FACSAria was used to sort CD4+ and CD8+ T cells. The rearrangement combines TRBV7-8 with TRBJ2-2; TRBD1 is the table's D call, not checked against the DNA. The sequence was collected from a human donor with alopecia areata. The input for sequencing was CD4+ T cells sorted from blood, taken at week 0. The CDR3 here reads CASSFGPGVVNTGELFF.